This T cell receptor beta chain was observed in a study of blood T cell repertoires in COVID-19. Germline CDR1 and CDR2: LNHDA and SQIVND (reference sequence). Trimming stripped 4 bases from V and 2 bases from J, with 3 bases between. There are 11 residues in the CDR3. Original methodology: Amplified reference gene primers provided the basis for estimating nucleated cell counts. Method: immunoSEQ multiplex PCR; TCRdb's copy keeps in-frame clones and lacks some. Clone size and V and J calls were adopted from that table, with D and trimming inferred from the DNA. The sample carries about 51,000 clones, approximately 90% recorded once.

Sequenced sample: peripheral blood. The V call is TRBV19, the J call TRBJ2-7, with D uncertain. This clonotype was sampled from a man aged 50-59 years with acute or convalescent COVID-19. This CDR3 reads CASSTAYEQYF. The CDR3 nucleotides are TGTGCCAGTAGTACAGCCTACGAGCAGTACTTC.